Presented here are 18 T cell receptor beta chains from one specimen sequenced in a study of cytomegalovirus exposure and HLA in healthy donors. Amplification used 60 Vbeta primers and 13 Jbeta primers. Some clones are missing from TCRdb's copy, which holds only in-frame ones; the method was immunoSEQ multiplex PCR. The table includes 100,000 to 150,000 clones, roughly 80% detected once. The source material was PBMCs. The receptor set was obtained from a female donor in good health and CMV-seronegative.

The chain recombines TRBV28 with TRBJ1-5; TRBD1 might be the D (6 bases). There are 15 residues in the CDR3. Germline V gene data show CDR1 as MDHEN and CDR2 as SYDVKM. With 2 bases removed from V and 3 bases from J, the gap between germline ends came to 11 bases. The CDR3 here is CASSLPAGANQPQHF. CDR3 nucleotides: TGTGCCAGCAGTTTACCGGCGGGGGCCAATCAGCCCCAGCATTTT. The whole variable domain, remainder taken from reference TRBV28 and TRBJ1-5, is DVKVTQSSRYLVKRTGEKVFLECVQDMDHENMFWYRQDPGLGLRLIYFSYDVKMKEKGDIPEGYSVSREKKERFSLILESASTNQTSMYLCASSLPAGANQPQHFGDGTRLSIL.

The chain uses TRBV6-5 and TRBJ1-1; D not certain. Germline lookup yields CDR1 MNHEY and CDR2 SVGAGI. Trimming removed 3 bases from V and 1 base from J, with 12 bases in between. The length of the CDR3 is 15 residues. The CDR3 bases are TGTGCCAGCAGTTATCACGGACGGGAGAACACTGAAGCTTTCTTT. Amino acids: CASSYHGRENTEAFF.

V is TRBV11-2 and J is TRBJ2-3; D gene uncertain. V gave up 5 bases and J gave up 8 bases, with 14 bases separating them. CDR1 is SGHAT, CDR2 FQNNGV, per germline. This CDR3 comprises 13 residues. The CDR3 coding sequence is TGTGCCAGCAGCCTCCAGAGGCTTACTACGCAGTATTTT. This codes for CASSLQRLTTQYF.

V gene TRBV2 combines with J gene TRBJ1-3, with D possibly TRBD1 on 6 matching bases. Looked up from germline, CDR1 is SNHLY and CDR2 is FYNNEI. V lost 1 base and J lost 0, with 7 bases in between. The CDR3 covers 15 residues. Written as DNA, the CDR3 is TGTGCCAGCAGTGAAGGCAGGGGCTCTGGAAACACCATATATTTT. As protein: CASSEGRGSGNTIYF.

This clone turned up a few times. This chain uses TRBV29-1 with TRBJ1-1, with 9 bases matching TRBD1. This CDR3 is 16 amino acids long. J was trimmed by 4 bases and V by 4 bases; bases with no gene match: 13. Germline lookup yields CDR1 SQVTM and CDR2 ANQGSEA. CDR3 in DNA: TGCAGCGTTGCCGGCCGTACAGGGGGCAGCGGCACTGAAGCTTTCTTT. Protein product: CSVAGRTGGSGTEAFF.

The chain combines TRBV2 with TRBJ2-1; 8 nucleotides agree with TRBD1. The germline V gene encodes CDR1 SNHLY and CDR2 FYNNEI. J gave up 4 bases and V 3 bases, and 8 bases lay outside the gene matches. The CDR3 runs to 16 residues. The CDR3 spells CASSEQGQEFYNEQFF. The CDR3 coding sequence is TGTGCCAGCAGTGAGCAGGGACAGGAATTTTACAATGAGCAGTTCTTC. The full variable domain, completed using reference TRBV2 and TRBJ2-1, is EPEVTQTPSHQVTQMGQEVILRCVPISNHLYFYWYRQILGQKVEFLVSFYNNEISEKSEIFDDQFSVERPDGSNFTLKIRSTKLEDSAMYFCASSEQGQEFYNEQFFGPGTRLTVL.

The chain employs TRBV15 and TRBJ2-7, with D unresolved. Germline loops: CDR1 LNHNV, CDR2 YYDKDF (reference sequence). The CDR3 runs 12 residues. Trimming stripped 2 bases from V and 3 bases from J, with 5 bases between. The CDR3 DNA is TGTGCCACCAGCAGACCCAACTACGAGCAGTACTTC. Protein product: CATSRPNYEQYF.

This clone has just a few counts. The genes are TRBV9 and TRBJ2-1; 12 positions match TRBD2. This CDR3 comprises 16 residues. V shed 0 bases and J 8 bases; nucleotides not matched to a gene: 6. Germline CDR1 SGDLS, CDR2 YYNGEE. CDR3 residues: CASSVAGLAGRYEQFF. The CDR3 nucleotides read TGTGCCAGCAGCGTAGCCGGACTAGCGGGAAGATATGAGCAGTTCTTC.

This chain connects TRBV5-1 to TRBJ2-5, with TRBD1 matching 8 bases. CDR1 SGHRS and CDR2 YFSETQ come from the germline V gene. This CDR3 is built from 15 residues. The V gene end was trimmed by 0 bases and the J gene end by 4 bases; junction bases not matched to a gene: 5. CDR3 residues: CASSLVQGARETQYF. CDR3 bases: TGCGCCAGCAGCTTGGTTCAGGGGGCGCGAGAGACCCAGTACTTC.

V gene TRBV27 combines with J gene TRBJ2-3, with D perhaps TRBD2 (6 bases). Germline assignment: CDR1 MNHEY and CDR2 SMNVEV (reference sequence). CDR3 length: 13 residues. V lost 10 bases, J lost 0 bases, and 11 bases lay in between. CDR3 sequence (DNA): TGTGCCACGAGACTAGTCAGCACAGATACGCAGTATTTT. It codes for CATRLVSTDTQYF.

This clone has just one count. Other DNA variants within this sample encode the same CDR3. V and J are TRBV28 and TRBJ2-7; 8 bases align to TRBD2. Trimming took 5 bases from V and 0 from J; bases not matched to a gene: 3. Germline V gives CDR1 MDHEN, CDR2 SYDVKM. CDR3 length equals 14 residues. CDR3 region: CASSLSGSSYEQYF. CDR3 nucleotide sequence: TGTGCCAGCAGTCTCAGCGGGAGCTCCTACGAGCAGTACTTC.

The chain recombines TRBV13 with TRBJ2-3; 8 bases match TRBD2. The CDR3 spans 15 residues. Germline assignment: CDR1 PRHDT and CDR2 FYEKMQ (reference sequence). Unmatched junction bases numbered 6, after V lost 4 bases and J lost 3 bases. CDR3 nucleotides: TGTGCCAGCAGCTCAGCGGGGGAAAGGACAGATACGCAGTATTTT. This codes for CASSSAGERTDTQYF.

This clone came up a few times. The chain carries TRBV28 and TRBJ2-3; no definite D call. V lost 7 bases and J 6 bases, leaving 17 bases between the germline ends. Germline CDR1 and CDR2: MDHEN and SYDVKM. The CDR3 runs 14 residues. CDR3 bases: TGTGCCAGCACCACTTCCCCCTTCGGGGATACGCAGTATTTT. Translating it yields CASTTSPFGDTQYF.

The chain recombines TRBV6-6 with TRBJ1-1, with 7 bases that match TRBD1. V shed 5 bases, J shed 1 base, and the junction held 1 base outside the gene matches. The CDR3 covers 13 residues. Germline values: CDR1 MNHNY, CDR2 SVGAGI (reference sequence). CDR3: CASSGTENTEAFF. CDR3 coding DNA: TGTGCCAGCAGTGGGACAGAGAACACTGAAGCTTTCTTT.

The chain uses TRBV28 and TRBJ2-2; 7 positions agree with TRBD2. The V gene's germline CDR1 is MDHEN and CDR2 SYDVKM. The CDR3 loop spans 16 amino acids. V lost 6 bases to trimming and J lost 7 bases; unmatched junction nucleotides: 14. The CDR3 loop is CASRPEGGRADGELFF. For the CDR3, the DNA is TGTGCCAGCAGGCCCGAAGGAGGGAGGGCCGACGGGGAGCTGTTTTTT.

The gene calls are TRBV29-1 and TRBJ2-3, with a tentative D call TRBD2 (6 bases). Germline-derived CDR1 and CDR2 are SQVTM and ANQGSEA. The V gene lost 5 bases and the J gene lost 10 bases, with 19 bases spanning the gap. The CDR3 covers 13 residues. The CDR3 DNA sequence: TGCAGCGTTCTCCGGGAGCTCCAGTCCCCGCAGTATTTT. Its translation: CSVLRELQSPQYF.

The gene calls are TRBV5-4 and TRBJ2-7, with 10 nucleotides matching TRBD1. The ends lost 3 bases at V and 8 bases at J; junction bases unmatched: 8. The germline CDR1 and CDR2 sequences are SGHNT and YYREEE (reference sequence). This CDR3 comprises 14 residues. CDR3 DNA sequence: TGTGCCAGCAGCTACCGGGACAGGGGTTCGCAGCAGTACTTC. Encoded protein: CASSYRDRGSQQYF.

The chain couples TRBV7-2 to TRBJ2-3, with 9 nucleotides matching TRBD1. V was clipped by 5 bases and J by 3 bases; unmatched bases: 3. Germline lookup yields CDR1 SGHTA and CDR2 FQGNSA. This CDR3 contains 14 residues. The chain's CDR3 is CASSKQGATDTQYF. The CDR3 DNA is TGTGCCAGCAGCAAACAGGGGGCAACAGATACGCAGTATTTT.